The next 10 T cell receptor beta chains were all read from a single sample in a study of blood T cell repertoires in COVID-19 (TCRdb year 2020). Receptors were amplified or captured by the immunoSEQ multiplex PCR assay. In its TCRdb copy, this immuneACCESS table keeps in-frame sequences only and misses some clones. Where compared with another copy, unresolved V genes explain less than half of these, and the others have no known cause. The sample table holds around 250,000 clones, of which 85% were seen once. The ten largest clones take up about 9.1% of the sample. Specimen: PBMCs or T cells enriched from blood (not recorded which). Source of these receptors: a woman aged 50 to 65 with acute COVID-19.

This chain joins TRBV3-1 (or the pseudogene TRBV3-2) and TRBJ1-1, with TRBD1 matching over 8 bases. Germline assignment: CDR1 LGHDT and CDR2 YNNKEL (reference sequence). V was clipped by 2 bases and J by 2 bases; unmatched bases: 4. The CDR3 sequence is 15 residues long. CDR3 sequence reads: CASSQQGTGNTEAFF. CDR3 in DNA: TGTGCCAGCAGCCAACAAGGGACAGGCAACACTGAAGCTTTCTTT.

The rearrangement joins TRBV7-9 to TRBJ2-7; 7 nucleotides line up with TRBD1. Germline loops: CDR1 SEHNR, CDR2 FQNEAQ (reference sequence). This CDR3 is 15 amino acids long. V gave up 5 bases and J gave up 0 bases; unmatched junction bases: 7. The CDR3 DNA follows: TGTGCCAGCAGCCCACGGACAGGTTTCTCCTACGAGCAGTACTTC. Translated: CASSPRTGFSYEQYF.

V and J are TRBV5-1 and TRBJ2-7; TRBD1 agrees at 9 bases. This CDR3 spans 14 amino acids. Germline-derived CDR1 and CDR2 are SGHRS and YFSETQ. The J segment lost 7 bases and the V segment lost 0 bases, leaving 5 bases of the junction unmatched. The chain's CDR3 is CASSLGTGAEEQYF. The CDR3 bases are TGCGCCAGCAGCTTGGGGACAGGGGCCGAGGAGCAGTACTTC.

The rearrangement uses TRBV5-6 and TRBJ1-3; the D is unclear. Trimming removed 3 bases at V and 5 bases at J, with 18 bases between. Germline CDR1 SGHDT, CDR2 YYEEEE. The CDR3 is 16 amino acids. CDR3: CASSSPRREGRNTIYF. The CDR3 DNA sequence: TGTGCCAGCAGCTCCCCTCGCCGAGAGGGTAGAAACACCATATATTTT.

This clone was seen many times. The same CDR3 also results from other DNA sequences found in this sample. The chain joins TRBV9 to TRBJ2-2; 9 bases line up with TRBD2. Per germline, CDR1 SGDLS and CDR2 YYNGEE. The V gene end was trimmed by 2 bases and the J gene end by 6 bases; junction bases not matched to a gene: 11. This CDR3 contains 17 residues. The CDR3 DNA follows: TGTGCCAGCAGCGTCGAGGCGGGGGGGCCTAGTTCCGGGGAGCTGTTTTTT. Residues: CASSVEAGGPSSGELFF.

The V and J genes are TRBV2 and TRBJ1-2; a weak D match, TRBD1 (6 bases). Deletions cut 5 bases from V and 8 bases from J, with 18 bases between. CDR1 is SNHLY and CDR2 is FYNNEI in the germline V gene. This CDR3 spans 14 amino acids. The CDR3 DNA follows: TGTGCCAGCAGTCAACGGACAGCTCTAGAGGGCTACACCTTC. Translating it yields CASSQRTALEGYTF.

The chain uses TRBV9 and TRBJ1-2; TRBD1 is a possible D gene (6 bases). The V end lost 0 bases, the J end lost 3 bases, and 9 bases lay between the germline ends. This CDR3 is built from 14 residues. Germline V CDR1 and CDR2: SGDLS, YYNGEE. CDR3 amino acids: CASSVGQGYYGYTF. The CDR3 region has the DNA TGTGCCAGCAGCGTAGGCCAGGGGTACTATGGCTACACCTTC. Using reference TRBV9 and TRBJ1-2 for the parts outside the CDR3, the full variable domain is DSGVTQTPKHLITATGQRVTLRCSPRSGDLSVYWYQQSLDQGLQFLIQYYNGEERAKGNILERFSAQQFPDLHSELNLSSLELGDSALYFCASSVGQGYYGYTFGSGTRLTVV.

CDR3 residues: CASIPTATSYEQYF. CDR3 in DNA: TGTGCCAGCATCCCGACAGCTACCTCCTACGAGCAGTACTTC. The J gene is TRBJ2-7, the V gene TRBV6-5; TRBD1 might be the D (5 bases). Per germline, CDR1 MNHEY and CDR2 SVGAGI. This CDR3 spans 14 amino acids. Trimming pared 7 bases from V and 0 bases from J, leaving 13 bases between.

The rearrangement joins TRBV25-1 to TRBJ1-6; possibly TRBD1 for D (5 bases). This CDR3 has 15 amino acids. Germline V gene sequence: CDR1 MGHDK, CDR2 SYGVNS. Trimming removed 1 base from V and 6 bases from J, with 10 bases in between. CDR3 region: CASSELEGANSPLHF. As DNA, the CDR3 is TGTGCCAGCAGTGAATTGGAAGGGGCTAATTCACCCCTCCACTTT.

V and J are TRBV18 and TRBJ2-1; 11 bases align to TRBD2. Germline values: CDR1 KGHSH, CDR2 LQKENI. The CDR3 totals 18 residues. V lost 4 bases and J lost 2; bases outside the gene matches: 10. Here the CDR3 DNA reads TGTGCCAGCTCACAAACCATGCCTAGCGGGGGGACCTACAATGAGCAGTTCTTC. Encoded protein: CASSQTMPSGGTYNEQFF.